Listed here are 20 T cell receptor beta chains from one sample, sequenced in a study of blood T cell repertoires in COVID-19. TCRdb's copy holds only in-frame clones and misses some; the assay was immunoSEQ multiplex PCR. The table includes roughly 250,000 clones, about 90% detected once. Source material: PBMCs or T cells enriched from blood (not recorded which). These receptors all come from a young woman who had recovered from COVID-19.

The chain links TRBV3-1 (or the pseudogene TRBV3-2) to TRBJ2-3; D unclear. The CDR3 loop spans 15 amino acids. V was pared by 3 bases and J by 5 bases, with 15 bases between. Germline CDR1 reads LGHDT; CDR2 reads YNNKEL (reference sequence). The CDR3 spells CASSHRQAAGDTQYF. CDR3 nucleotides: TGTGCCAGCAGCCATCGACAAGCAGCAGGAGATACGCAGTATTTT.

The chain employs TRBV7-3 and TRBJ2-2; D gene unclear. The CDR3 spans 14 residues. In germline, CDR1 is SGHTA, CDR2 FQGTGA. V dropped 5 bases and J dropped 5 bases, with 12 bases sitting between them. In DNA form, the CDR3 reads TGTGCCAGCAGCCCCCCGGGTTGGACCGGGGAGCTGTTTTTT. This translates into CASSPPGWTGELFF.

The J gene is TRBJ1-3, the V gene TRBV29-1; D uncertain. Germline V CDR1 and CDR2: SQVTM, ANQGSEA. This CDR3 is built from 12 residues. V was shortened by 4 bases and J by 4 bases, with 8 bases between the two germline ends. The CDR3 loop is CSVAQAGNTIYF. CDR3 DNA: TGCAGCGTTGCCCAGGCCGGAAACACCATATATTTT.

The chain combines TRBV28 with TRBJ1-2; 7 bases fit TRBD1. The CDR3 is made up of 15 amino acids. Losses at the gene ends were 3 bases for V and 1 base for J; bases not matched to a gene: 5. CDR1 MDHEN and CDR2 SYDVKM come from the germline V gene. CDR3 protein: CASSFSDRINYGYTF. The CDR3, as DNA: TGTGCCAGCAGTTTCTCGGACAGGATTAACTATGGCTACACCTTC.

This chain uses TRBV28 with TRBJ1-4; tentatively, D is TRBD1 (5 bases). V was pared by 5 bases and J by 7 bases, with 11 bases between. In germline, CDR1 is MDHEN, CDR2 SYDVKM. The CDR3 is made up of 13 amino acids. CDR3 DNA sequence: TGTGCCAGCAGTCGTAGGACAAGTGAAAAACTGTTTTTT. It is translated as CASSRRTSEKLFF. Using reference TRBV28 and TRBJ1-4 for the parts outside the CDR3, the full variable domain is DVKVTQSSRYLVKRTGEKVFLECVQDMDHENMFWYRQDPGLGLRLIYFSYDVKMKEKGDIPEGYSVSREKKERFSLILESASTNQTSMYLCASSRRTSEKLFFGSGTQLSVL.

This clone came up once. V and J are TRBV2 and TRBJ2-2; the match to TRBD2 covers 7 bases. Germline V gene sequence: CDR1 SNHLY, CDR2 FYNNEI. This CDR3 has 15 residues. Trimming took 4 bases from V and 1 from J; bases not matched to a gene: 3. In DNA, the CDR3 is TGTGCCAGCAGTGTCGCTAGCGGGAACACCGGGGAGCTGTTTTTT. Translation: CASSVASGNTGELFF. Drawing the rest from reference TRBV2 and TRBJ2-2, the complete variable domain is EPEVTQTPSHQVTQMGQEVILRCVPISNHLYFYWYRQILGQKVEFLVSFYNNEISEKSEIFDDQFSVERPDGSNFTLKIRSTKLEDSAMYFCASSVASGNTGELFFGEGSRLTVL.

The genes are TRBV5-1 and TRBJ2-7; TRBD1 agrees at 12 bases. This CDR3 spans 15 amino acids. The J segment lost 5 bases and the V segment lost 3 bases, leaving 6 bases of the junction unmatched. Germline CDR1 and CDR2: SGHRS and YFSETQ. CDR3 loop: CASSSAGTGGDEQYF. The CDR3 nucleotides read TGCGCCAGCAGCTCCGCCGGGACAGGGGGCGACGAGCAGTACTTC.

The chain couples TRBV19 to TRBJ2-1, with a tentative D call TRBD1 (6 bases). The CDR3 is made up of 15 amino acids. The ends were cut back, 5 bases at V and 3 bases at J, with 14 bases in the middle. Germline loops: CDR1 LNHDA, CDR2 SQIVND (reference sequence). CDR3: CASSLGQPGYNEQFF. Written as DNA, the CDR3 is TGTGCCAGTAGTCTAGGACAGCCAGGCTACAATGAGCAGTTCTTC.

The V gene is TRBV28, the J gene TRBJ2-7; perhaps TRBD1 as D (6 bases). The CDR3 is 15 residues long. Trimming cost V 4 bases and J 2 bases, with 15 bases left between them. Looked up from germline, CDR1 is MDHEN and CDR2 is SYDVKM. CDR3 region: CASSSPGTTTYEQYF. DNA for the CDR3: TGTGCCAGCAGTTCCCCCGGGACAACTACCTACGAGCAGTACTTC.

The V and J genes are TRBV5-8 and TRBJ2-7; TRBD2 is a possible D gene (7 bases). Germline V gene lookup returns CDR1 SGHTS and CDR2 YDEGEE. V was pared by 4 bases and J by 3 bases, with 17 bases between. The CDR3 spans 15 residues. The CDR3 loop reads CASSPVGGGFYEQYF. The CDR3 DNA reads TGTGCCAGCAGCCCGGTCGGCGGGGGCTTCTACGAGCAGTACTTC.

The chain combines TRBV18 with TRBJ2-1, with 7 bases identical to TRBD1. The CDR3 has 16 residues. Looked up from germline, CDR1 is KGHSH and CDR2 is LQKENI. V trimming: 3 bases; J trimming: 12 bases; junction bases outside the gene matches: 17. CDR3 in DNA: TGTGCCAGCTCACCCTACTCCGATCGGACAGGCTCGGGGCAGTTCTTC. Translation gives CASSPYSDRTGSGQFF.

Written as DNA, the CDR3 is TGTGCCAGCAGCACGGGACAGCCCAACACTGAAGCTTTCTTT. Protein: CASSTGQPNTEAFF. The chain carries TRBV7-3 and TRBJ1-1, with 7 bases lining up with TRBD1. CDR3 size: 14 residues. Germline loops: CDR1 SGHTA, CDR2 FQGTGA. J was trimmed by 2 bases and V by 5 bases; bases with no gene match: 5.

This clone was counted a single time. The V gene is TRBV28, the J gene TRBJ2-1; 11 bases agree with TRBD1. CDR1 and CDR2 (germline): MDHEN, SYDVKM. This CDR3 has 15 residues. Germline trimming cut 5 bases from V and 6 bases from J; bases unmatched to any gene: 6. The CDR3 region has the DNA TGTGCCAGCAGTCACCCGGGACAGGGGGGCAATGAGCAGTTCTTC. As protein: CASSHPGQGGNEQFF.

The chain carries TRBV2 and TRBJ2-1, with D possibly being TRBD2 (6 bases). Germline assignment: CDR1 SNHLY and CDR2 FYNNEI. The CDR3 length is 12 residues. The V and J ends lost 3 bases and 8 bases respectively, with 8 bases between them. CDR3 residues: CASSDRGYEQFF. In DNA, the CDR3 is TGTGCCAGCAGTGATCGGGGGTATGAGCAGTTCTTC.

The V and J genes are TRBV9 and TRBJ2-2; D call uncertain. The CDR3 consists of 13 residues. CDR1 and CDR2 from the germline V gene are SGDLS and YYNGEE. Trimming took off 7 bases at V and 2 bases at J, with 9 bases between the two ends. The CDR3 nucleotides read TGTGCCAGCGTTGAGGATAACACCGGGGAGCTGTTTTTT. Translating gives CASVEDNTGELFF.

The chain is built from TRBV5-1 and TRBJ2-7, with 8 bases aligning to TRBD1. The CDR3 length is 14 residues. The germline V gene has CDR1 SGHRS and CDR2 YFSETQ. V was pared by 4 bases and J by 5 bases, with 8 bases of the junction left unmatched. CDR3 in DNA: TGCGCCAGCAGCCCCGGGACAGGTAACCACGAGCAGTACTTC. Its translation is CASSPGTGNHEQYF.

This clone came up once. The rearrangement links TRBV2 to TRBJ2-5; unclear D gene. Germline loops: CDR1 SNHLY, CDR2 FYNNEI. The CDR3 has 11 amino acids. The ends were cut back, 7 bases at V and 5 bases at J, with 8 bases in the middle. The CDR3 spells CASISEETQYF. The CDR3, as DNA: TGTGCCAGCATCTCTGAGGAGACCCAGTACTTC.

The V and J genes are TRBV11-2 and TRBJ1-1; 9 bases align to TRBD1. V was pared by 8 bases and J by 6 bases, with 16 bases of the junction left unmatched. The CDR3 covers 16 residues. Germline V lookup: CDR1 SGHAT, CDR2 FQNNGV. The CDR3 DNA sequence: TGTGCCAGCCGACAGGGGGTCAGAACCCTTTGGGCTGAAGCTTTCTTT. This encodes CASRQGVRTLWAEAFF. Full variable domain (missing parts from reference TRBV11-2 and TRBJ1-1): EAGVAQSPRYKIIEKRQSVAFWCNPISGHATLYWYQQILGQGPKLLIQFQNNGVVDDSQLPKDRFSAERLKGVDSTLKIQPAKLEDSAVYLCASRQGVRTLWAEAFFGQGTRLTVV.

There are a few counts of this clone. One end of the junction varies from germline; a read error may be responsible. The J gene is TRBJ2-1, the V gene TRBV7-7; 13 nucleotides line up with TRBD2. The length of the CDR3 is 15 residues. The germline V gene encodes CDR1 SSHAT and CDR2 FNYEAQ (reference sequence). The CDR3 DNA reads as TGTGCTAGCAGCTTACTAGCGGGAGGGGGCAATGAGCAGTTCTTC. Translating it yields CASSLLAGGGNEQFF.

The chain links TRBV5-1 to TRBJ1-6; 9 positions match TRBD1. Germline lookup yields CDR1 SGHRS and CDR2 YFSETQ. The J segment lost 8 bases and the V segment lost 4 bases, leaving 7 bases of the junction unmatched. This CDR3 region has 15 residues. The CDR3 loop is CASSTRDRVDSPLHF. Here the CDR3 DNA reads TGCGCCAGCAGCACCCGGGACAGGGTTGATTCACCCCTCCACTTT.